Following are 14 T cell receptor beta chains from one sample sequenced in a study of T cell clonotyping in hematopoietic cell transplantation. TCRdb's copy holds only in-frame clones and misses some; the assay was immunoSEQ multiplex PCR. The sample shows 14,000 or so clones, around two thirds of them seen only once. The specimen sequenced was PBMCs. The receptors come from a human donor who either received an allogeneic hematopoietic cell transplant for a myeloid malignancy or was a related donor (not recorded which). Some clones in this sample may be carry-over from other donors' samples.

Comments on this clone: The identical CDR3 is also encoded by other nucleotide sequences in the sample. The chain links TRBV7-2 to TRBJ1-5; unclear D gene. Germline V gene data show CDR1 as SGHTA and CDR2 as FQGNSA. With 5 bases removed from V and 4 bases from J, the gap between germline ends came to 6 bases. This CDR3 is built from 12 residues. The CDR3 bases are TGTGCCAGCAGCAGGCCGAATCAGCCCCAGCATTTT. This encodes CASSRPNQPQHF.

The chain recombines TRBV29-1 with TRBJ1-5; D gene uncertain. The ends were cut back, 6 bases at V and 0 bases at J, with 9 bases in the middle. Germline V CDR1 and CDR2: SQVTM, ANQGSEA. This CDR3 has 13 residues. The DNA for the CDR3 is TGCAGCGTCTCAGAATATAGCAATCAGCCCCAGCATTTT. The encoded protein is CSVSEYSNQPQHF. Full variable domain (remainder filled in from reference TRBV29-1 and TRBJ1-5): SAVISQKPSRDICQRGTSLTIQCQVDSQVTMMFWYRQQPGQSLTLIATANQGSEATYESGFVIDKFPISRPNLTFSTLTVSNMSPEDSSIYLCSVSEYSNQPQHFGDGTRLSIL.

This clone showed up just a few times. V and J are TRBV13 and TRBJ2-7; 12 positions match TRBD2. The CDR3 consists of 13 residues. V gave up 5 bases and J gave up 6 bases; unmatched junction bases: 2. Germline V CDR1 and CDR2: PRHDT, FYEKMQ (reference sequence). In DNA form, the CDR3 reads TGTGCCAGCAGCATGGGACTAGCGGGCGAGCAGTACTTC. Amino acid sequence: CASSMGLAGEQYF.

The chain carries TRBV6-5 and TRBJ1-2, with 8 bases matching TRBD1. The CDR3 is 13 amino acids. From germline, CDR1 is MNHEY and CDR2 SVGAGI. The junction had 7 bases not matched to a gene; V was cut back by 6 bases and J by 7 bases. In DNA form, the CDR3 reads TGTGCCAGCAGCAACCAGGGGGCGGGTGGCTACACCTTC. Protein product: CASSNQGAGGYTF.

V and J are TRBV30 and TRBJ1-5, with D perhaps matching TRBD1 (6 bases). Germline values: CDR1 GTSNPN, CDR2 SVGIG (reference sequence). This CDR3 spans 12 amino acids. V was pared by 5 bases and J by 3 bases, with 8 bases between. The CDR3 reads CAWGQFNQPQHF. The DNA of the CDR3 is TGTGCCTGGGGACAGTTCAATCAGCCCCAGCATTTT.

This clone was counted only a few times. The V and J genes are TRBV14 and TRBJ2-3; D might be TRBD1 (5 bases). Deletions cut 4 bases from V and 4 bases from J, with 21 bases between. Germline V CDR1 and CDR2: SGHDN, FVKESK. This CDR3 has 17 amino acids. This CDR3 is CASSRKRQILGADTQYF. The CDR3 DNA sequence: TGTGCCAGCAGCCGTAAAAGACAGATTTTGGGCGCAGATACGCAGTATTTT.

The chain couples TRBV25-1 to TRBJ1-3; perhaps TRBD1 as D (5 bases). The germline V gene encodes CDR1 MGHDK and CDR2 SYGVNS. The germline V and J ends were trimmed by 4 bases and 0 bases, with 13 bases remaining between them. The CDR3 length is 16 residues. CDR3 sequence reads: CASSAGTHSSGNTIYF. Here the CDR3 DNA reads TGTGCCAGCAGTGCCGGGACTCACAGCTCTGGAAACACCATATATTTT.

The chain uses TRBV4-1 and TRBJ2-3; D call uncertain. V dropped 7 bases and J dropped 3 bases, with 11 bases sitting between them. CDR1 MGHRA and CDR2 YSYEKL come from the germline V gene. The CDR3 runs to 13 residues. The CDR3 sequence is CASTSPGTDTQYF. The CDR3 DNA sequence: TGCGCCAGCACCAGTCCTGGGACAGATACGCAGTATTTT.

This chain connects TRBV7-6 to TRBJ1-1; TRBD1 might be the D (6 bases). The CDR3 is made up of 17 amino acids. Trimming removed 1 base from V and 6 bases from J, with 21 bases in between. Germline CDR1 and CDR2: SGHVS and FNYEAQ. The CDR3 reads CASSLVTGPYSIAEAFF. In DNA, the CDR3 is TGTGCCAGCAGCTTAGTTACAGGGCCCTACAGCATAGCTGAAGCTTTCTTT. The complete variable domain, with remaining parts taken from reference TRBV7-6 and TRBJ1-1, reads GAGVSQSPRYKVTKRGQDVALRCDPISGHVSLYWYRQALGQGPEFLTYFNYEAQQDKSGLPNDRFSAERPEGSISTLTIQRTEQRDSAMYRCASSLVTGPYSIAEAFFGQGTRLTVV.

The V and J genes are TRBV30 and TRBJ1-2; 8 nucleotides align to TRBD1. This CDR3 is 12 amino acids long. V shed 2 bases, J shed 8 bases, and the junction held 4 bases outside the gene matches. Looked up from germline, CDR1 is GTSNPN and CDR2 is SVGIG (reference sequence). The CDR3 DNA reads TGTGCCTGGAGTCCCGGACAGGGCGGCTACACCTTC. This codes for CAWSPGQGGYTF.

The table lists this clone with a count of one. This chain links TRBV29-1 with TRBJ2-1, with 9 bases identical to TRBD2. Trimming took 6 bases from V and 3 from J; bases not matched to a gene: 6. This CDR3 is built from 14 residues. Germline V gene data show CDR1 as SQVTM and CDR2 as ANQGSEA. Written as DNA, the CDR3 is TGCAGCGTGGGTAGCGGGAGTTACTACAATGAGCAGTTCTTC. As protein: CSVGSGSYYNEQFF.

This sequence joins TRBV25-1 and TRBJ2-1; possible D gene TRBD2, 6 bases. V dropped 5 bases and J dropped 0 bases, with 8 bases sitting between them. Germline V gives CDR1 MGHDK, CDR2 SYGVNS. The CDR3 is 14 amino acids. This CDR3 is CASSWGDSYNEQFF. The CDR3 DNA reads TGTGCCAGCAGTTGGGGGGACTCCTACAATGAGCAGTTCTTC.

This clone turned up a few times. V is TRBV5-1 and J is TRBJ2-3; D might be TRBD1 (6 bases). CDR3 size: 16 residues. With 0 bases removed from V and 3 bases from J, the gap between germline ends came to 14 bases. Germline CDR1 SGHRS, CDR2 YFSETQ. The CDR3 loop reads CASSLEGRGGTDTQYF. CDR3 DNA: TGCGCCAGCAGCTTGGAGGGCAGGGGTGGAACAGATACGCAGTATTTT. The full variable domain, completed using reference TRBV5-1 and TRBJ2-3, is KAGVTQTPRYLIKTRGQQVTLSCSPISGHRSVSWYQQTPGQGLQFLFEYFSETQRNKGNFPGRFSGRQFSNSRSEMNVSTLELGDSALYLCASSLEGRGGTDTQYFGPGTRLTVL.

The chain couples TRBV28 to TRBJ1-2, with D uncertain. This CDR3 contains 14 residues. With 6 bases removed from V and 6 bases from J, the gap between germline ends came to 17 bases. The germline V gene encodes CDR1 MDHEN and CDR2 SYDVKM. CDR3 in amino acids: CASRNHHRVDGYTF. In DNA, the CDR3 is TGTGCCAGCAGGAACCACCACCGCGTTGATGGCTACACCTTC.